The following is a T cell receptor (beta chain) sequence with its context. Antigen: not known. The data derive from a study of a mutant IDH1 vaccine in newly diagnosed glioma. The data were produced by immunoSEQ multiplex PCR, yet TCRdb's version contains in-frame clones alone and is incomplete. The top ten hold 4.5% to 7% of the sample, which has about 130,000 clones, 80% seen once. Time point denoted: week 11, during vaccination. Vaccination used 300 ug of mutant IDH1 20-mer peptide per dose, with topical imiquimod. The CDR3 is 11 residues long. V lost 4 bases, J lost 10 bases, and 2 bases stayed unmatched. Germline assignment: CDR1 SGHNT and CDR2 YENEEA.

This specimen consisted of PBMCs, obtained from a glioma patient whose treatment included an IDH1 peptide vaccine. The chain has TRBV11-3 and TRBJ1-1; the match to TRBD1 covers 8 bases. This TCR was sampled from a middle-aged man with glioma. In DNA, the CDR3 is TGTGCCAGCAGCTCAGGGGGCCGAGCTTTCTTT. Amino acids: CASSSGGRAFF.